This T cell receptor beta chain was obtained from a study of T-cell reconstitution after alpha-beta-depleted transplantation in children. General study results and limits: Day-60 TCRbeta diversity that was high in some patients was derived from surviving recipient T cells and thymic progenitors. Alpha-beta T cells about two months after transplant reportedly derived from several hundred expanded graft clones.

The V and J ends lost 5 bases and 3 bases, in that order; junction bases with no gene match: 13. The CDR3 is made up of 17 amino acids. Germline lookup yields CDR1 PRHDT and CDR2 FYEKMQ (reference sequence). With respect to this clonotype: Its cognate antigen is unknown.

The library targeted TCRbeta and was prepared with unique molecular identifiers. MiXCR, applied by TCRdb to the PCR reads, yields one record per CDR3 protein. Of some 550,000 distinct CDR3 sequences listed, 20% to 25% are singletons. Sequencing used PBMCs, mostly from graft donor cells, obtained 360 days after TCRalphabeta/CD19-depleted stem cell transplant. The chain joins TRBV13 to TRBJ2-7; the match to TRBD1 covers 10 bases. The source is a boy younger than two who had a stem cell transplant for acute myeloid leukemia, so the T cells may come from the graft donor. The DNA of the CDR3 is TGTGCCAGCAGCGGGCGTCTGGACAGGGGGTTCCTCTACGAGCAGTACTTC. This gives the protein CASSGRLDRGFLYEQYF.